This T cell receptor beta chain appears in the sequencing data of a study of control samples from healthy donors and cancer patients. Clones were read by immunoSEQ multiplex PCR, and TCRdb kept only the in-frame ones, dropping some. This table has 150,000 to 200,000 clones, approximately 86% appearing once. The germline CDR1 and CDR2 sequences are SGHVS and FQNEAQ. The CDR3 totals 16 residues. Losses at the gene ends were 4 bases for V and 0 bases for J; bases not matched to a gene: 6. Sequenced: blood. The V and J genes are TRBV7-8 and TRBJ2-1; 7 nucleotides line up with TRBD2. This sequence originates from a man younger than 35 in good health. CDR3 coding DNA: TGTGCCAGCAGCTCCCTCCGCGGGAGCTCCTACAATGAGCAGTTCTTC. Encoded protein: CASSSLRGSSYNEQFF.